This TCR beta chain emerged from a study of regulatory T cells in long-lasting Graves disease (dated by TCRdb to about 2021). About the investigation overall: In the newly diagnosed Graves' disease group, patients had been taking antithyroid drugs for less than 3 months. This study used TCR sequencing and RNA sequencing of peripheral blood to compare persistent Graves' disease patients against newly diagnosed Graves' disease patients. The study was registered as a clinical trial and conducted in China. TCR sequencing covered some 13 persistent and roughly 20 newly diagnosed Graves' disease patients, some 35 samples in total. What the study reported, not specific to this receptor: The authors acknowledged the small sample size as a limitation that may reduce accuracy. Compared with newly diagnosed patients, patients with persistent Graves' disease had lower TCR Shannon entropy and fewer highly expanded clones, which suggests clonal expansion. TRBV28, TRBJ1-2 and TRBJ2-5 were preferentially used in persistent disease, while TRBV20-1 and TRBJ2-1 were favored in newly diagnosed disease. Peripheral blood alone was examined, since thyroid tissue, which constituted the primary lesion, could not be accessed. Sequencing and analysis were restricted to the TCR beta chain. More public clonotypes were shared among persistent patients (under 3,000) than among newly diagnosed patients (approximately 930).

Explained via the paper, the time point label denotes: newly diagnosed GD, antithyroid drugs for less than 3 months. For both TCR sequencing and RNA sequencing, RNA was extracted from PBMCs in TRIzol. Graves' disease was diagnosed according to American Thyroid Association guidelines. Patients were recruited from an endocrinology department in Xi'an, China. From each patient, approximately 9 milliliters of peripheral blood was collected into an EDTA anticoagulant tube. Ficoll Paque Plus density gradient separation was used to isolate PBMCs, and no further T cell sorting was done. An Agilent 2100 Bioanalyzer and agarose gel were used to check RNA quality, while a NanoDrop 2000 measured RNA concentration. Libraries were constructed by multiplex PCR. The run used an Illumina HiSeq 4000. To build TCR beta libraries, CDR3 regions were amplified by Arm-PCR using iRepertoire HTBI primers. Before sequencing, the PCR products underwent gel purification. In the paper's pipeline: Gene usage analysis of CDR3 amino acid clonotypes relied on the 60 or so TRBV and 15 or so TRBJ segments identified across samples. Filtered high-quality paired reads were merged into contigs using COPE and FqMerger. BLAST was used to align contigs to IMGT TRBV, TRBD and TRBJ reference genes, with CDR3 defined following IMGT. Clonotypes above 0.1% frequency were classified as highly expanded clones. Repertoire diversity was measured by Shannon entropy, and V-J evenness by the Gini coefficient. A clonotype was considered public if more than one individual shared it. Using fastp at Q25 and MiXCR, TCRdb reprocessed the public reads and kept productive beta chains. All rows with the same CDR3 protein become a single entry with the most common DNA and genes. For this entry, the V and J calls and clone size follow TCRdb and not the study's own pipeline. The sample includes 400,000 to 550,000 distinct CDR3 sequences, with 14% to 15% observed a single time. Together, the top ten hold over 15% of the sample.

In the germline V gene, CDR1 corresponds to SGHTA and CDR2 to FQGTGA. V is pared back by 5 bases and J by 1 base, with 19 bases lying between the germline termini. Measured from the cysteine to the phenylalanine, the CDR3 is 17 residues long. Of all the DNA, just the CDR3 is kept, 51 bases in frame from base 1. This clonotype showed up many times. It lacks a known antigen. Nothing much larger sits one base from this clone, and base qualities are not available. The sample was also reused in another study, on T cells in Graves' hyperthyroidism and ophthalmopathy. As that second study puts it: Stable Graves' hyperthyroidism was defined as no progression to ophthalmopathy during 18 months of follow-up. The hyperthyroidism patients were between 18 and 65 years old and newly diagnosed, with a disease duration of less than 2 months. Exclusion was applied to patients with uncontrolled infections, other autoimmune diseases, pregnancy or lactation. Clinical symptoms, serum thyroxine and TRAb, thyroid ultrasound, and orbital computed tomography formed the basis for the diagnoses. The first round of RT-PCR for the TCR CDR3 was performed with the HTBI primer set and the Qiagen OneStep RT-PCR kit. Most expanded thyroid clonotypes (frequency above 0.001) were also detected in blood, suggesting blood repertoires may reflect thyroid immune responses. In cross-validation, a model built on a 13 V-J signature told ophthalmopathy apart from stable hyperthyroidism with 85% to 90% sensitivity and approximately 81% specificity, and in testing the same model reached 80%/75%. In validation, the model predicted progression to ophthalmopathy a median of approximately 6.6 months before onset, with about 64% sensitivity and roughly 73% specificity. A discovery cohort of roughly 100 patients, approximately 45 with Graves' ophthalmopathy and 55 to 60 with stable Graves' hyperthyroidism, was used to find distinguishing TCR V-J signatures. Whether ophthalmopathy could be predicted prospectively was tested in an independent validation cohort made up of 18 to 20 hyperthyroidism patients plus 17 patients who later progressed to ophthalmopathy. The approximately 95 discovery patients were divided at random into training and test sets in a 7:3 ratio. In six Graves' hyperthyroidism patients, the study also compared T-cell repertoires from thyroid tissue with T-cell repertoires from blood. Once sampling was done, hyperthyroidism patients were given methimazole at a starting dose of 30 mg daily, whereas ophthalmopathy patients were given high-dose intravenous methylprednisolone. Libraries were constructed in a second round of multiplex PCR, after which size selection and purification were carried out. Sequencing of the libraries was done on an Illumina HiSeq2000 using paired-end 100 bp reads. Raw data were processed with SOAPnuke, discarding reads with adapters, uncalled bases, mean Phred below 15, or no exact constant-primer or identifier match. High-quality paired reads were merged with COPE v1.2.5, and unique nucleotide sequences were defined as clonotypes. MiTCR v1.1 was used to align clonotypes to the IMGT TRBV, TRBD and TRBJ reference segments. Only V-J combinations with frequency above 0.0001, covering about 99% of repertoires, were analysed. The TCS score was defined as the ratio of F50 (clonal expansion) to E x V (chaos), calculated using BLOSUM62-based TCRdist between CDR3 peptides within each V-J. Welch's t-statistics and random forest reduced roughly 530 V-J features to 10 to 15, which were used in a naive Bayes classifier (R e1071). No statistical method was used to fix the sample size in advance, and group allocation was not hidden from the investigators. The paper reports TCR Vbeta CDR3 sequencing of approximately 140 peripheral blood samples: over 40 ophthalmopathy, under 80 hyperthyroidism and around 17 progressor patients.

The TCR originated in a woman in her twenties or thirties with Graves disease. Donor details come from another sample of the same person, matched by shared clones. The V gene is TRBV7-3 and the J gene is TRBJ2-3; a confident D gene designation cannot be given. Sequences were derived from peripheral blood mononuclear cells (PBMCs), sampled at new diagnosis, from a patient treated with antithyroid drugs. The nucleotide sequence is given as TGTGCCAGCAGCAGTAGACGGAGTGGTCTAGGCACAGATACGCAGTATTTT. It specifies CASSSRRSGLGTDTQYF.